The present T cell receptor (beta chain) was sequenced within a study of blood T cell repertoires in COVID-19. The trim removed 5 bases at V and 5 bases at J, leaving 8 bases unmatched. The CDR3 sequence is 15 residues long. Germline CDR1 SGHVS, CDR2 FNYEAQ. Libraries were prepared by immunoSEQ multiplex PCR; TCRdb keeps only in-frame clonotypes and omits some of them. The table lists about 150,000 clones, around 90% of them singletons. The sample taken for sequencing was peripheral blood. This TCR was sampled from a woman aged 55-69 years with active or convalescent COVID-19. The chain links TRBV7-6 to TRBJ2-7; TRBD1 matches at 11 bases. The CDR3 DNA sequence: TGTGCCAGCAGCCCCATGGGACAGGGGGGGGACGAGCAGTACTTC. It yields the protein CASSPMGQGGDEQYF.